These T cell receptor beta chains were read from a single sample in a study of cytomegalovirus exposure and HLA in healthy donors. Assay: immunoSEQ multiplex PCR; the TCRdb copy retains only in-frame clones and omits some. The sample carries some 140,000 clones, around 77% recorded once. Sequencing was carried out using PBMCs. The receptors come from a young man in good health and CMV-seronegative. Each CDR3 is given with its conserved first and last residue. Fields, in order: D gene, V gene, clone size, J gene, CDR3 protein, CDR3 DNA. The D gene is left open where the match is weak. Size is stated for part of the rows, as once, few or many counts, or as a class when the clone is expanded.

D: .
V: TRBV4-1
size: .
J: TRBJ2-3
CDR3: CASSGLNTDTQYF
DNA: TGCGCCAGCAGTGGCCTTAACACAGATACGCAGTATTTT

D: TRBD1
V: TRBV11-1
size: .
J: TRBJ2-5
CDR3: CASSPTGVEETQYF
DNA: TGTGCCAGCAGCCCGACAGGGGTGGAAGAGACCCAGTACTTC

D: TRBD1
V: TRBV13
size: .
J: TRBJ2-7
CDR3: CASSPRDRGRVEGYEQYF
DNA: TGTGCCAGCAGCCCCCGCGACAGGGGTCGGGTAGAAGGCTACGAGCAGTACTTC

D: .
V: TRBV5-6
size: once
J: TRBJ1-4
CDR3: CASSSGQPGEKLFF
DNA: TGTGCCAGCAGCTCGGGACAACCAGGCGAAAAACTGTTTTTT

D: TRBD1
V: TRBV19
size: .
J: TRBJ2-4
CDR3: CASSIKRWSGTGENIQYF
DNA: TGTGCCAGTAGTATAAAAAGGTGGAGCGGGACAGGGGAAAACATTCAGTACTTC

D: .
V: TRBV19
size: .
J: TRBJ1-1
CDR3: CASIPRGDNTEAFF
DNA: TGTGCCAGTATCCCCAGAGGAGATAACACTGAAGCTTTCTTT

D: TRBD2
V: TRBV4-1
size: .
J: TRBJ2-4
CDR3: CASSPGLAGGGAKNIQYF
DNA: TGCGCCAGCAGTCCCGGACTAGCGGGAGGAGGTGCCAAAAACATTCAGTACTTC

D: .
V: TRBV9
size: .
J: TRBJ1-1
CDR3: CASSVSFGEGTIHREAFF
DNA: TGTGCCAGCAGCGTATCCTTCGGGGAGGGAACCATCCATCGAGAAGCTTTCTTT

D: .
V: TRBV6-5
size: .
J: TRBJ2-5
CDR3: CASSYSGGWETQYF
DNA: TGTGCCAGCAGTTACTCCGGGGGATGGGAGACCCAGTACTTC

D: .
V: TRBV30
size: .
J: TRBJ1-1
CDR3: CAWSVHGSTEAFF
DNA: TGTGCCTGGAGTGTACATGGGAGCACTGAAGCTTTCTTT

D: TRBD2
V: TRBV5-1
size: .
J: TRBJ2-7
CDR3: CASSLALAGGYEQYF
DNA: TGCGCCAGCAGCTTGGCCTTAGCGGGAGGGTACGAGCAGTACTTC

D: .
V: TRBV5-5
size: .
J: TRBJ1-1
CDR3: CASSSGWGLTEAFF
DNA: TGTGCCAGCAGCTCCGGTTGGGGGCTTACTGAAGCTTTCTTT

D: TRBD2
V: TRBV2
size: .
J: TRBJ2-1
CDR3: CASLRVGVMGGGLMNEQFF
DNA: TGTGCCAGCTTACGGGTTGGGGTTATGGGGGGGGGACTAATGAATGAGCAGTTCTTC

D: .
V: TRBV27
size: .
J: TRBJ2-7
CDR3: CASKTTDSSSYEQYF
DNA: TGTGCCAGCAAAACGACAGACTCGAGCTCCTACGAGCAGTACTTC

D: .
V: TRBV7-6
size: .
J: TRBJ2-2
CDR3: CASSTTTSDGELFF
DNA: TGTGCCAGCAGCACAACCACGTCAGACGGGGAGCTGTTTTTT

D: .
V: TRBV16
size: .
J: TRBJ1-4
CDR3: CASSPLANQGINEKLFF
DNA: TGTGCCAGCAGCCCCCTCGCCAATCAGGGGATAAATGAAAAACTGTTTTTT

D: TRBD1
V: TRBV10-3
size: .
J: TRBJ1-1
CDR3: CAISEPTGGTEAFF
DNA: TGTGCCATCAGTGAGCCTACAGGGGGCACTGAAGCTTTCTTT

D: .
V: TRBV14
size: .
J: TRBJ2-7
CDR3: CASSQGLPLEQYF
DNA: TGTGCCAGCAGCCAAGGTCTGCCACTGGAGCAGTACTTC

D: .
V: TRBV19
size: once
J: TRBJ2-2
CDR3: CASSIDRGTGELFF
DNA: TGTGCCAGTAGTATAGACCGGGGCACCGGGGAGCTGTTTTTT

D: .
V: TRBV14
size: .
J: TRBJ2-1
CDR3: CASSQEIDNEQFF
DNA: TGTGCCAGCAGCCAAGAAATCGACAATGAGCAGTTCTTC

D: .
V: TRBV4-2
size: .
J: TRBJ2-7
CDR3: CASSHYSYEQYF
DNA: TGTGCCAGCAGCCACTACTCCTACGAGCAGTACTTC

D: TRBD1
V: TRBV30
size: .
J: TRBJ2-4
CDR3: CAWSAPRDRNIQYF
DNA: TGTGCCTGGAGTGCTCCTCGGGACAGAAACATTCAGTACTTC

D: TRBD1
V: TRBV5-4
size: .
J: TRBJ1-2
CDR3: CASSGGGGQRVYGYTF
DNA: TGTGCCAGCAGCGGCGGAGGGGGACAGAGAGTATATGGCTACACCTTC

D: .
V: TRBV28
size: .
J: TRBJ2-7
CDR3: CASSTLEGSYEQYF
DNA: TGTGCCAGCAGCACCCTGGAGGGCTCCTACGAGCAGTACTTC